This entry is about one TCR beta chain. What antigen it recognizes has not been identified. The input lacks base qualities; no much larger clone sits a single base away. The library was made by the immunoSEQ multiplex PCR assay. The immuneACCESS repertoire file appears here via TCRdb, limited to in-frame rearrangements. These files lack a portion of the clones; in checked studies, under half of the deficit traces to unresolved V genes, and the cause of the others is not known. Present in this sample are fewer than 700,000 clones, 88% of which were seen just once. 0.008% to 0.011% of the sample lies in the top ten. This specimen comes from a study of shared T cell receptors in the human thymus (dated by TCRdb to about 2021). About the investigation overall: The study examined how the human thymus generates shared, self-reactive T-cell receptor alpha chains.

Trimmed from V: 3 bases; trimmed from J: 5 bases; junction bases lacking a gene match: 12. Including cysteine and phenylalanine, the CDR3 has 17 amino acids. Only CDR3 DNA remains: 51 bases, in frame from the first base. Via the germline V gene, CDR1 is SGDLS and CDR2 YYNGEE. Separately, the same data were catalogued under a study of human thymus T cells. As the second paper documents: The donors were immunologically healthy infants in Finland who had open corrective cardiac surgery for congenital heart defects. The thymus tissue came from surgical resects taken out during corrective cardiac surgery. V and J gene segment usage appeared biased in both thymic and peripheral blood repertoires. The related research found that thymic TCR repertoires overlapped highly between unrelated individuals. The study used roughly 8 infant thymus samples plus four related peripheral blood samples to characterize TCR alpha and beta repertoires. The infant donors were about 7 to 244 days old, and the cohort included six or seven males and a couple of females. Thymocytes were mechanically released from the tissue and were stored as pellets of about 9-33 million cells at -70 degrees C. Genomic DNA was extracted from frozen cell pellets with a QIAsymphony instrument. The immunoSEQ multiplex PCR assay was used to amplify the TCRB and TCRAD loci from a standardized quantity of quality-controlled genomic DNA. Amplicons spanned the V(D)J region at a length sufficient to cover the CDR3 and identify V and J genes. Through the commercial immunoSEQ service, the amplicons were sequenced on an Illumina platform. Primer bias and sequencing errors were corrected as previously described, and TCRAD and TCRB were defined on the basis of the IMGT database. Analysis of the repertoires was done with immunoSEQ Analyzer 3.0 and VDJTools and included basic statistics, V/J segment usage, diversity estimates, rarefaction and pairwise overlap. Chao1, ChaoE, Efron-Thisted, Shannon and inverse Simpson indices were used to estimate diversity, which was also estimated on datasets down-sampled to the smallest sample. Repertoire overlap was determined by strict matching of CDR3 nucleotide sequence, V gene and J gene, and Jaccard-based multidimensional scaling clustering was applied. On average, thymus samples gave roughly 800,000 unique TCRB clonotypes, whereas blood samples gave about 84,000.

Sequenced: thymocytes. This TCR derives from a boy younger than two with a congenital heart defect. Donor details come from another sample of the same person, matched by shared clones. The chain links TRBV9 with TRBJ2-3; the junction holds 10 bases that match TRBD2. CDR3 loop: CASSANGTSEGRDTQYF. In nucleotides, the sequence is TGTGCCAGCAGCGCCAACGGGACTAGCGAGGGCCGAGATACGCAGTATTTT.